This T cell receptor (beta chain) was captured by sequencing in a study of blood T cells in healthy people across ages. This clonotype was picked up a small number of times. It was with a sample-barcoded 5' primer and a J-beta primer mix that a second PCR of roughly 7 to 12 cycles was run. All samples gave at least 2.5 million CDR3-containing paired-end reads. TCRdb re-derived calls from the 5' RACE reads in MiXCR, one entry per CDR3 protein. The data contain 760,000 or so distinct CDR3 sequences, about 25% of them seen just once; the ten biggest clones take up roughly a tenth. CDR1 KGHDR and CDR2 SFDVKD come from the germline V gene. Trimming removed 3 bases at V and 10 bases at J, with 14 bases between. CDR3 length: 14 amino acids. This sample also appeared in a second study, on T cells of mothers and their children. That source reports: Thymic selection shapes TCR recombination output similarly in related and unrelated pairs. A slight, non-significant increase in overlap was found for related mother-child pairs relative to unrelated pairs.

This receptor was identified in a boy younger than 18 in good health. Sequencing input: blood. J is TRBJ2-2 and V is TRBV24-1; D perhaps matches TRBD2 (5 bases). Here the CDR3 reads CATSDLLDSEELFF. The CDR3 DNA reads as TGTGCCACCAGTGATCTTCTGGACTCCGAGGAGCTGTTTTTT.